The T cell receptor beta chain under discussion was sequenced for a study of CD8 T cells in ankylosing spondylitis (dated by TCRdb to 2017 to 2019). Regarding the study in general: The study set out to find disease-linked TCR variants by profiling T cell receptor beta repertoires in ankylosing spondylitis patients and healthy donors. The full study cohort was made up of about 25 ankylosing spondylitis patients and over 90 healthy donors. Samples of peripheral blood were taken, and for ankylosing spondylitis patients, synovial fluid was collected as well.

In its sample, this clonotype was seen a few times. What this receptor recognizes is not known. Per-base quality was not reported, and no clone a single base away is much larger than it. The V end loses 1 base and the J end loses 1 base, and a stretch of 7 bases separates them. The CDR3 holds 14 amino acids from the cysteine to the phenylalanine. The retained sequence is limited to the CDR3, 42 bases, with the frame set at the first base. General study outcomes and caveats: In peripheral blood, the disease-linked clones were found at relatively low frequencies and had a CD8+ phenotype. The disease-linked clones were reported as significantly enriched in matched synovial fluid samples from ankylosing spondylitis patients. Some of the motif variants had been reported before in the synovial fluid and blood of reactive arthritis patients, a finding that suggests common disease-initiation mechanisms. A TCR beta motif made up of about eight highly homologous amino acid variants appeared to be characteristic of blood from ankylosing spondylitis patients.

Instrument used: Illumina HiSeq 2500. Quantitative 5'-RACE with molecular barcodes was the method used to prepare the TCR beta libraries. In the source study's methods: A new computational method based on a probabilistic model of VDJ rearrangement was used to identify disease-linked TCR variants. TCRdb's own reprocessing of the public reads used fastp at Q25 and MiXCR and kept productive beta chains. Identical CDR3 proteins give one entry, which carries the most common genes and DNA. These V and J calls derive from TCRdb rather than the authors' analysis. A total of 380,000 or so distinct CDR3 sequences appear in this sample, approximately 22% of them only once. Jointly, the top ten make up under 15% of the sample.

The sample comprised blood, either unsorted or a sorted T cell fraction (not recorded which). Rearrangement joined TRBV12-3 or TRBV12-4 to TRBJ1-1; a tentative D match to TRBD1 spans 6 bases. The clonotype comes from a male donor with ankylosing spondylitis or in good health (not recorded which). The DNA is as follows: TGTGCCAGCAGTTTAGGCAGGGGGAACACTGAAGCTTTCTTT. Translation gives CASSLGRGNTEAFF.